This T cell receptor (beta chain) was found in a study of breast tumors, draining lymph nodes, adjacent tissues. Whole-study findings and limits: Data fit most tumor T cells coming from lymph node, expanding in tumor.

TCRdb itself ran the multiplex PCR reads through MiXCR, one entry per CDR3 protein. Of some 100,000 distinct CDR3 sequences in the sample, 21% were seen once. Germline CDR1 and CDR2: SNHLY and FYNNEI. The CDR3 has 16 residues. V lost 7 bases, J lost 6 bases, and 21 bases lay in between. This clonotype was recorded at least ten times. The target antigen is unknown. The lymph nodes were axillary draining lymph nodes from breast cancer patients. The receptor comes from a female donor with breast cancer. Some clones in this sample may be carry-over from other donors' samples. The rearrangement uses TRBV2 and TRBJ1-4; D is uncertain. Sequences were obtained from axillary lymph node tissue. The CDR3 DNA reads as TGTGCCAGCACCGGGGTTGCCTCCTTTGTCCATGAAAAACTGTTTTTT. This translates into CASTGVASFVHEKLFF.